Detailed here is one T cell receptor (beta chain). What it recognizes is unknown. The entry originates in a study of OX40 agonist ivuxolimab in advanced cancers. Study-level background: Ivuxolimab, an antibody acting as an agonist of OX40 (CD134), was used to treat patients. Patients with prior anti-PD-1, anti-PD-L1 or anti-CTLA-4 therapy were eligible; approximately 40% had some. Overall study results and limits: Blood T cells, both CD4+ and CD8+, expanded clonally by week 6 at 0.1 to 3.0 mg/kg.

Generated by immunoSEQ multiplex PCR, the TCRdb table keeps only in-frame clones and is missing some. This sample carries more than 25,000 clones, about four fifths of them seen once, and the ten largest clones take around 24%. With 0 bases removed from V and 2 bases from J, the gap between germline ends came to 8 bases. The CDR3 spans 15 residues. CDR1 MNHEY and CDR2 SVGAGI come from the germline V gene. The cohort excluded patients with autoimmune disease history or systemic immunosuppression. The sequence came from an adult with an advanced solid tumor such as melanoma, head and neck, liver or kidney cancer. V and J are TRBV6-5 and TRBJ2-1; D possibly corresponds to TRBD1 (5 bases). Sequenced here: CD4+ or CD8+ T cells sorted from blood, sampled in a trial of the OX40 agonist ivuxolimab. The CDR3 sequence: CASSYSAGTYNEQFF. DNA for the CDR3: TGTGCCAGCAGTTACTCGGCAGGGACCTACAATGAGCAGTTCTTC.